This is a list of T cell receptor beta chains from one sample in a study of blood T cell repertoires in COVID-19. Only in-frame clones appear in the TCRdb table, and some are missing; sequencing was by immunoSEQ multiplex PCR. The sample lists over 110,000 clones, around 83% occurring once. Specimen: peripheral blood. The source of these receptors is a man aged 55 to 70 with active or convalescent COVID-19. Both conserved end residues are part of each CDR3. Each record gives: J gene, D gene, clone size, V gene, CDR3 protein, CDR3 DNA. D genes are given only for firm matches. Size is stated for part of the rows, as once, few or many counts, or as a class when the clone is expanded.

TRBJ2-4 . . TRBV4-1 CASSQEGDIQYF TGCGCCAGCAGCCAAGAAGGGGACATTCAGTACTTC
TRBJ1-3 . few TRBV5-5 CASSLSGPGNTIYF TGTGCCAGCAGCTTGTCAGGGCCTGGAAACACCATATATTTT
TRBJ2-3 . . TRBV7-8 CASSLPDGSRFSTDTQYF TGTGCCAGCAGCTTACCGGACGGGAGCCGGTTTTCCACAGATACGCAGTATTTT
TRBJ1-1 . . TRBV4-1 CASSHTGKIEAFF TGCGCCAGCAGCCATACAGGGAAGATCGAAGCTTTCTTT
TRBJ1-4 . . TRBV3-1/TRBV3-2 CASTGGYGATNEKLFF TGTGCCAGCACTGGGGGGTATGGGGCAACTAATGAAAAACTGTTTTTT
TRBJ2-4 TRBD2 . TRBV7-8 CASSALQSGGLLAKNIQYF TGTGCCAGCAGCGCCCTCCAGAGCGGGGGGCTCTTAGCCAAAAACATTCAGTACTTC
TRBJ2-1 TRBD1 . TRBV18 CASSPDRQGQFF TGTGCCAGCTCACCGGATCGACAGGGTCAGTTCTTC
TRBJ1-1 TRBD1 . TRBV7-6 CASSSRTGANTEAFF TGTGCCAGCAGCTCGAGGACAGGGGCAAACACTGAAGCTTTCTTT
TRBJ2-7 . . TRBV6-2/TRBV6-3 CASSYGRPLSYEQYF TGTGCCAGCAGTTACGGGCGCCCACTGAGCTACGAGCAGTACTTC
TRBJ1-1 . . TRBV27 CASSPNGGTEAFF TGTGCCAGCAGTCCCAACGGTGGCACTGAAGCTTTCTTT
TRBJ1-1 TRBD1 . TRBV4-3 CASSQDGTGLGAFF TGCGCCAGCAGCCAAGACGGGACAGGCTTAGGAGCTTTCTTT
TRBJ2-3 TRBD2 . TRBV10-2 CASSASSGVTDTQYF TGCGCCAGCAGTGCGTCTAGCGGGGTCACAGATACGCAGTATTTT
TRBJ2-2 TRBD2 . TRBV27 CASSLTLAGGPGELFF TGTGCCAGCAGCCTAACACTAGCGGGGGGGCCCGGGGAGCTGTTTTTT
TRBJ2-5 . . TRBV25-1 CASSNRETQYF TGTGCCAGCAGTAACAGGGAGACCCAGTACTTC
TRBJ1-2 . . TRBV7-9 CASSTTMVWGYTF TGTGCCAGCAGCACGACAATGGTATGGGGCTACACCTTC
TRBJ2-5 . . TRBV20-1 CSASPQAETQYF TGCAGTGCTAGTCCACAAGCGGAGACCCAGTACTTC
TRBJ1-5 TRBD1 . TRBV6-5 CASSTTGDNQPQHF TGTGCCAGCAGTACCACAGGGGACAATCAGCCCCAGCATTTT
TRBJ2-5 TRBD2 few TRBV7-9 CASSLRAAGETQYF TGTGCCAGCAGCTTAAGGGCAGCGGGGGAGACCCAGTACTTC
TRBJ1-1 . . TRBV5-4 CASSLGGRTNTEAFF TGTGCCAGCAGCTTAGGGGGTCGGACGAACACTGAAGCTTTCTTT
TRBJ1-6 TRBD1 . TRBV7-9 CASSFRTGANSPLHF TGTGCCAGCAGCTTTCGGACAGGGGCGAATTCACCCCTCCACTTT
TRBJ2-3 . once TRBV6-2/TRBV6-3 CASSFFTDTQYF TGTGCCAGCAGTTTCTTCACAGATACGCAGTATTTT
TRBJ1-5 . . TRBV29-1 CSVQGFNQPQHF TGCAGCGTACAGGGTTTCAATCAGCCCCAGCATTTT
TRBJ1-2 TRBD1 . TRBV6-1 CASSEAVDRGGYTF TGTGCCAGCAGTGAAGCGGTGGACAGGGGGGGCTACACCTTC
TRBJ2-2 . . TRBV11-2 CASSSWKWEVGTGELFF TGTGCCAGCAGCTCCTGGAAGTGGGAGGTTGGGACCGGGGAGCTGTTTTTT
TRBJ1-1 . . TRBV30 CAWSPMSQGTEAFF TGTGCCTGGAGTCCTATGAGCCAGGGCACTGAAGCTTTCTTT
TRBJ2-1 TRBD2 . TRBV11-3 CASSLGGREGRDEQFF TGTGCCAGCAGCTTAGGAGGGCGGGAGGGCCGCGATGAGCAGTTCTTC
TRBJ2-1 TRBD2 . TRBV20-1 CSASWASGNPRLAEQFF TGCAGTGCCAGTTGGGCTAGCGGGAATCCCCGTCTTGCGGAGCAGTTCTTC
TRBJ2-1 TRBD1 . TRBV19 CASDTGQGWNEQFF TGTGCCAGTGACACCGGACAGGGGTGGAATGAGCAGTTCTTC
TRBJ2-1 TRBD2 . TRBV5-1 CASSLSLAINNEQFF TGCGCCAGCAGCTTGTCACTAGCGATTAACAATGAGCAGTTCTTC
TRBJ2-3 . . TRBV11-3 CASSLAEDRRRTDTQYF TGTGCCAGCAGCTTAGCCGAAGACAGGAGGAGGACAGATACGCAGTATTTT
TRBJ1-1 . . TRBV2 CASSVNRRNTEAFF TGTGCCAGCAGTGTCAACAGGAGGAACACTGAAGCTTTCTTT
TRBJ1-5 TRBD1 . TRBV2 CASSEGQRSNQPQHF TGTGCCAGCAGTGAGGGACAGCGTAGCAATCAGCCCCAGCATTTT
TRBJ2-7 TRBD1 . TRBV6-5 CASSYSGTESYEQYF TGTGCCAGCAGTTACTCGGGGACAGAGTCCTACGAGCAGTACTTC
TRBJ1-5 . . TRBV30 CAWSGQYNQPQHF TGTGCCTGGAGTGGACAGTACAATCAGCCCCAGCATTTT
TRBJ1-2 . . TRBV5-1 CASSPTGQSNYGYTF TGCGCCAGCAGCCCTACTGGACAGAGCAACTATGGCTACACCTTC
TRBJ1-2 . few TRBV2 CASSLTGISNYGYTF TGTGCCAGCAGTCTAACAGGGATTTCTAACTATGGCTACACCTTC
TRBJ1-2 TRBD1 few TRBV7-9 CASSLIQTGNYGYTF TGTGCCAGCAGCTTAATTCAGACAGGGAACTATGGCTACACCTTC
TRBJ2-1 TRBD1 few TRBV6-5 CASSGDRGKYNEQFF TGTGCCAGCAGCGGGGACAGGGGGAAGTACAATGAGCAGTTCTTC
TRBJ2-7 TRBD2 . TRBV10-3 CASARTSVYEQYF TGTGCCTCAGCCAGGACTAGCGTTTACGAGCAGTACTTC